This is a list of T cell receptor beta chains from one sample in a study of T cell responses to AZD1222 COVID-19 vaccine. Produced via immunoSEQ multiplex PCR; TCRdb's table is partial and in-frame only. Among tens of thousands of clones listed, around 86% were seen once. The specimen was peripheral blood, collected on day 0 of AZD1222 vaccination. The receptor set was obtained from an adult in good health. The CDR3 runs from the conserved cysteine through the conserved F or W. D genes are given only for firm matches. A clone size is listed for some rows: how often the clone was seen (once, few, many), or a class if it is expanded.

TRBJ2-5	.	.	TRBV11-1	TGTGCCAGCAGCGCACGGGACGAACTGCGGACCCAGTACTTC	CASSARDELRTQYF
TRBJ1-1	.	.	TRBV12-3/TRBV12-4	TGTGCCAGTAGACTCGGACAGTTGAAAGAAGCTTTCTTT	CASRLGQLKEAFF
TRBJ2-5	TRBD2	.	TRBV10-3	TGTGCCATCAGTGTAGCGGGAGGGCAAGAGACCCAGTACTTC	CAISVAGGQETQYF
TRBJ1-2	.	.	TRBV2	TGTGCCAGCAGTGAAGACAGGGCTGGTGGCTACACCTTC	CASSEDRAGGYTF
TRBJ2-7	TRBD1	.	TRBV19	TGTGCCAGCGCGCCTGGGACAGGTTTCCTCTCCTACGAGCAGTACTTC	CASAPGTGFLSYEQYF
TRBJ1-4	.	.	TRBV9	TGTGCCAGCAGCCCCCAGCCGGGACCCGAAAAACTGTTTTTT	CASSPQPGPEKLFF
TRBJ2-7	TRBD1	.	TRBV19	TGTGCCAGTAGTATAGGGACAGGGAGCTCCTACGAGCAGTACTTC	CASSIGTGSSYEQYF
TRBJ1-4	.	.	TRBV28	TGTGCCACCTTACCGGGGGGACGGAATGAAAAACTGTTTTTT	CATLPGGRNEKLFF
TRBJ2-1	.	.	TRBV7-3	TGTGCCAGCAGCAGTAGGAACAATGAGCAGTTCTTC	CASSSRNNEQFF
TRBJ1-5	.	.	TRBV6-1	TGTGCCAGCAGTGAAGCGCTCGGGGGGTTGGGCAATCAGCCCCAGCATTTT	CASSEALGGLGNQPQHF
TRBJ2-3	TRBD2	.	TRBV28	TGTGCCAGCATTGAGACAGCGGGAGGGCCAGATACGCAGTATTTT	CASIETAGGPDTQYF
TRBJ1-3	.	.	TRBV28	TGTGCCAGCAGTCCCCCTGCCGCCGGGGACTCTGGAAACACCATATATTTT	CASSPPAAGDSGNTIYF
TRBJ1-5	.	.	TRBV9	TGTGCCAGCAGCGTAGCCGGAGGAAGCAATCAGCCCCAGCATTTT	CASSVAGGSNQPQHF
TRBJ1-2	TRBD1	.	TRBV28	TGTGCCAGCAGTCCTCCGGACAGGCCGCTGTATGGCTACACCTTC	CASSPPDRPLYGYTF
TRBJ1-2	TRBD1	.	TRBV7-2	TGTGCCAGCAGTGAAGGACAGGGCATCGGCTACACCTTC	CASSEGQGIGYTF
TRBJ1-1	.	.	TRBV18	TGTGCCAGCTCGCCATACGCAGGTCCGAACACTGAAGCTTTCTTT	CASSPYAGPNTEAFF
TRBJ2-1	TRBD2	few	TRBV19	TGTGCCAGTAGTACCCACATCCGAGGGAGCGGGAGGCCCTACAATGAGCAGTTCTTC	CASSTHIRGSGRPYNEQFF
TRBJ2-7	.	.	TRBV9	TGTGCCAGCAGCGTACGGTCAGGGGTTCTCTACGAGCAGTACTTC	CASSVRSGVLYEQYF
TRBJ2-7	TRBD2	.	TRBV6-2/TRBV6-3	TGTGCCAGCAGTTACCCCATCGGAAAGCGGGAGTTCTCCTACGAGCAGTACTTC	CASSYPIGKREFSYEQYF
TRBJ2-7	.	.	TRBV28	TGTGCCAGCAAACTTAGTCTGGACACAAGCTCCTACGAGCAGTACTTC	CASKLSLDTSSYEQYF
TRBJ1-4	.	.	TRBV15	TGTGCCACCAGAGAGGACCCCGTAGGTGCCCGCACTAATGAAAAACTGTTTTTT	CATREDPVGARTNEKLFF
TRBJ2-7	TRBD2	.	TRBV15	TGTGCCACCAGCAGAGATCGGGGGGGACTAGCGGACGAGCAGTACTTC	CATSRDRGGLADEQYF
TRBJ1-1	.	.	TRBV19	TGTGCCAGTTGTGGACAGCCGAACACTGAAGCTTTCTTT	CASCGQPNTEAFF
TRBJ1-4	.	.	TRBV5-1	TGCGCCAGCAGCGCAGATCAGGTGGAAAAACTGTTTTTT	CASSADQVEKLFF
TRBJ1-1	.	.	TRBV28	TGTGCCAGCAGGGACACTGAAGCTTTCTTT	CASRDTEAFF
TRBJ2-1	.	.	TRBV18	TGTGCCAGCTCACCAAACGACCCGCCGACACGGTACAATGAGCAGTTCTTC	CASSPNDPPTRYNEQFF
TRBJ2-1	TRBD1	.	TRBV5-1	TGCGCCAGCAGCCCGCAGACAGGGGGCGCGGGGTTTGAGCAGTTCTTC	CASSPQTGGAGFEQFF
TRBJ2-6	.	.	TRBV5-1	TGCGCCAGCAGCTTTTGGATGGGTAGTCAAATAGGGGGCTCTGGGGCCAACGTCCTGACTTTC	CASSFWMGSQIGGSGANVLTF
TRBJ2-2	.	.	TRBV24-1	TGTGCCACCGCTAGCGAAGGGCGGACCGGGGAGCTGTTTTTT	CATASEGRTGELFF
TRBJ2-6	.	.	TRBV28	TGTGCCAGCAGTTTGGGGGATTCTGGGGCCAACGTCCTGACTTTC	CASSLGDSGANVLTF
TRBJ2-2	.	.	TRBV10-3	TGTGCCATCAGTGATCCCTCATCTACGGCCCAGGGCGCCGGGGAGCTGTTTTTT	CAISDPSSTAQGAGELFF
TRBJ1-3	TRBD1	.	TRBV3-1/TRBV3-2	TGTGCCAGCAGCCGCCAGGGGGCTGGAAACACCATATATTTT	CASSRQGAGNTIYF
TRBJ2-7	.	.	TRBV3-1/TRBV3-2	TGTGCCAGCAGCCCTTCGGGACCACCCTACGAGCAGTACTTC	CASSPSGPPYEQYF
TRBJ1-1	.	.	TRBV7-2	TGTGCCAGCAGCCCGCTCGTGTTTCAGACTGAAGCTTTCTTT	CASSPLVFQTEAFF
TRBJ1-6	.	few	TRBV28	TGTGCCAGCGCGCCCTGGGGAGGGGATTCACCCCTCCACTTT	CASAPWGGDSPLHF
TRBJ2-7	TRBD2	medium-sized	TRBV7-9	TGTGCCAGCAGCTTTGGGCTAGCGGGAGACCCCGACTCCTACGAGCAGTACTTC	CASSFGLAGDPDSYEQYF
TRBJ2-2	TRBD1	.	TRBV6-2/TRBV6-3	TGTGCCAGCAGTCACGGACAGGGGGACACCGGGGAGCTGTTTTTT	CASSHGQGDTGELFF
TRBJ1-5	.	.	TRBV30	TGTGCCTGGAGTGTAAGGTCTGGGGGTCAGCCCCAGCATTTT	CAWSVRSGGQPQHF
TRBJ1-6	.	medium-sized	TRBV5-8	TGTGCCAGCAGCTTGAAGGGGATACAGGTGAATTCACCCCTCCACTTT	CASSLKGIQVNSPLHF
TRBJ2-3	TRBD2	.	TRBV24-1	TGTGCCACCAGTGATGCCGGTAGCGGGTCGTTTACAGATACGCAGTATTTT	CATSDAGSGSFTDTQYF
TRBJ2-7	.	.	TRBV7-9	TGTGCCAGCAGCCAAAGGACAGACTACGAGCAGTACTTC	CASSQRTDYEQYF
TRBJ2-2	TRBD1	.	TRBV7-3	TGTGCCAGCAGCCGGGACAGGGGCACCGGGGAGCTGTTTTTT	CASSRDRGTGELFF
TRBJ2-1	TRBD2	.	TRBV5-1	TGCGCCAGCAGCTTGGGGCTCCAGCGGGGCATGGATGAGCAGTTCTTC	CASSLGLQRGMDEQFF
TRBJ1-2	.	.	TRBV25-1	TGTGCCAGCAGTGAATACGGGGGGAACTATGGCTACACCTTC	CASSEYGGNYGYTF
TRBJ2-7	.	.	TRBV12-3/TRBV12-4	TGTGCCAGCAGCCCACTTCGCGAGCAGTACTTC	CASSPLREQYF
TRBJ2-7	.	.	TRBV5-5	TGTGCCAGCAGCTCCGGGGAACAGAACTACGAGCAGTACTTC	CASSSGEQNYEQYF
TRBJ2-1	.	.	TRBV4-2	TGTGCCAGCAGCCAAGGAGGGCCGGGGAATGAGCAGTTCTTC	CASSQGGPGNEQFF
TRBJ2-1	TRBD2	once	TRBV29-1	TGCAGCGTTGAAGGGACTAGTAGCGCCTACAATGAGCAGTTCTTC	CSVEGTSSAYNEQFF
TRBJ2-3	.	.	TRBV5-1	TGCGCCAGCAGCCTGGCTTCCGGGAGAGCGACAGATACGCAGTATTTT	CASSLASGRATDTQYF
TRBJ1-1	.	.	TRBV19	TGTGCCAGTAGTACTACCCCGTTACAGGGTGAAGCTTTCTTT	CASSTTPLQGEAFF
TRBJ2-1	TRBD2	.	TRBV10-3	TGTGCCGTCCAGACTAGCGGCATCTACAATGAGCAGTTCTTC	CAVQTSGIYNEQFF
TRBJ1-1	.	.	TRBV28	TGTGCCAGCAGGACCAGGGGTCGCACTGAAGCTTTCTTT	CASRTRGRTEAFF
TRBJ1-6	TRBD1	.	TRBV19	TGTGCCAGTAAATTAGGACAGGGAAATTCACCCCTCCACTTT	CASKLGQGNSPLHF
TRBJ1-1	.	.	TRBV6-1	TGTGCCAGCACCGACAGGCCCACTGAAGCTTTCTTT	CASTDRPTEAFF
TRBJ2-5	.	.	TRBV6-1	TGTGCCAGCAGTGAACAGGGGCGCAGTGGGACCCAGTACTTC	CASSEQGRSGTQYF
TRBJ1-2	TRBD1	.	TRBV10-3	TGTGCCATCAGTGTGGGACAGGGCCATGGTAGCTATGGCTACACCTTC	CAISVGQGHGSYGYTF